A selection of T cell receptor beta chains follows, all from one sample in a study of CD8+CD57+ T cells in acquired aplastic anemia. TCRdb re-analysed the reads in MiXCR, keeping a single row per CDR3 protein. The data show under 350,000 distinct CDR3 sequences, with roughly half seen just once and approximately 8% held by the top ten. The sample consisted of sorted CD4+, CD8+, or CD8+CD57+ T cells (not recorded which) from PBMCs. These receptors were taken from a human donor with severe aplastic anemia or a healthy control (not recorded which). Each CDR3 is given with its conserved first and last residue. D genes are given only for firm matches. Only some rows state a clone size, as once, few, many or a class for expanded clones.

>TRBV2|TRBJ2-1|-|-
TGTGCCAGACAGGGACAGACCTCGGGGGATGAGCAGTTCTTC
CARQGQTSGDEQFF
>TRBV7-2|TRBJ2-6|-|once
TGTGCCAGCGGAGGAGGGGGCAACGTCCTGACTTTC
CASGGGGNVLTF
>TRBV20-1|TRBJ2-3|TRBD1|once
TGCAGTGCAACCGGGACAGGGGGCTCAGATACGCAGTATTTT
CSATGTGGSDTQYF
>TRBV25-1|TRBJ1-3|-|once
TGTGCCAGCAGTGAGAGGGGGTTTTCTGGAAACACCATATATTTT
CASSERGFSGNTIYF
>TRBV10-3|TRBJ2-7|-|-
TGTGCCATCAGTCGTTTTGGACAGACCTACGAGCAGTACTTC
CAISRFGQTYEQYF
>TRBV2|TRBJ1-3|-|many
TGTGCCAGCAGCACAGAGTACTCTGGAAACACCATATATTTT
CASSTEYSGNTIYF
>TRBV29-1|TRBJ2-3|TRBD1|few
TGCAGCGTTACCAGGGACAGGGCAACGTATTTT
CSVTRDRATYF
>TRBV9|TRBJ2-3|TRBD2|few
TGTGCCAGCTCCATGGGACTAGCGGGGACGGGCACAGATACGCAGTATTTT
CASSMGLAGTGTDTQYF
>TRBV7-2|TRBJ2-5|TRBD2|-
TGTGCCAGCAGCCACGTGGGACTAGCGGAAGAGACCCAGTACTTC
CASSHVGLAEETQYF
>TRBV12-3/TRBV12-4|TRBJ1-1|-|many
TGTGCCAGCAGTTTTGGCACTAAGAACACTGAAGCTTTCTTT
CASSFGTKNTEAFF
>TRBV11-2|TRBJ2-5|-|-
TGTGCCAGCAGCTTAGGTTTAGACAGACCAGAGACCGAGTACTTC
CASSLGLDRPETEYF
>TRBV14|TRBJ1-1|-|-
TGTGCCAGCAGCCAAGTGGAGAACACTGAAGCTTTCTTT
CASSQVENTEAFF
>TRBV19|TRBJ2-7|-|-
TGTGCCAGTAGTATCGGGCCACCTTACGAGCAGTACTTC
CASSIGPPYEQYF
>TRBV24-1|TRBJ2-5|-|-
TGTGCCACCAGTCAGAGGTCCCCGGGGATAGAGACCCAGTACTTC
CATSQRSPGIETQYF
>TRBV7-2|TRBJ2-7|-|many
TGTGCCAGCAGCTTGGGACTGAACTACGAGCAGTACTTC
CASSLGLNYEQYF
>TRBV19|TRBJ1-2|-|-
TGTGCCAGTAGTATCCTCAGGGGTGATGGCTACACCTTC
CASSILRGDGYTF
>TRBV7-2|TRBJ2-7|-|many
TGTGCCAGCAGCCGCCGGGAGTTGGAGCAGTACTTC
CASSRRELEQYF
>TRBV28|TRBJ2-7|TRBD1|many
TGTGCCAGCAGTTCCCGGGACAGGGGTTACTTC
CASSSRDRGYF
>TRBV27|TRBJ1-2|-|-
TGTGCCAGCAGTTTGGGGGGAAAAAACTATGGCTACACCTTC
CASSLGGKNYGYTF
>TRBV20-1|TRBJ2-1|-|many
TGCAGTGCTGCCTTAAGGGGATCCAGGCGGTTCTTC
CSAALRGSRRFF
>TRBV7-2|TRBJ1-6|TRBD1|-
TGTGCCAGCGTGGGGACAGGGGGCTATAATTCACCCCTCCACTTT
CASVGTGGYNSPLHF
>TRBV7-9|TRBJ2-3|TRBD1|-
TGTGCCAGCAGCTCCGCAAGGACAGGGGGCCGCGCAGATACGCAGTATTTT
CASSSARTGGRADTQYF
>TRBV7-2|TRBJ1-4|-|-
TGTGCCAGCAGCTTTGGGGACGGAAGGTCCAAAACACTGTTTTTT
CASSFGDGRSKTLFF
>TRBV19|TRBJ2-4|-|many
TGTGCCAGTAGTATGGCCTGGAATACCCTAGCCAAAAACATTCAGTACTTC
CASSMAWNTLAKNIQYF
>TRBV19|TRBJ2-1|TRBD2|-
TGTGCCAGCAGCCCCGAGGCTAGCGGTTCCCATGAGCAGTTCTTC
CASSPEASGSHEQFF
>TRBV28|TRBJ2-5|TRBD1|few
TGTGCCAGCAGTTCCCGGGACAGGGCCGAAGAGACCCAGTACTTC
CASSSRDRAEETQYF
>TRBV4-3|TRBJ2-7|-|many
TGCGCCAGCAGTTCAAACAGAAACTCCTACGAGCAGTACTTC
CASSSNRNSYEQYF